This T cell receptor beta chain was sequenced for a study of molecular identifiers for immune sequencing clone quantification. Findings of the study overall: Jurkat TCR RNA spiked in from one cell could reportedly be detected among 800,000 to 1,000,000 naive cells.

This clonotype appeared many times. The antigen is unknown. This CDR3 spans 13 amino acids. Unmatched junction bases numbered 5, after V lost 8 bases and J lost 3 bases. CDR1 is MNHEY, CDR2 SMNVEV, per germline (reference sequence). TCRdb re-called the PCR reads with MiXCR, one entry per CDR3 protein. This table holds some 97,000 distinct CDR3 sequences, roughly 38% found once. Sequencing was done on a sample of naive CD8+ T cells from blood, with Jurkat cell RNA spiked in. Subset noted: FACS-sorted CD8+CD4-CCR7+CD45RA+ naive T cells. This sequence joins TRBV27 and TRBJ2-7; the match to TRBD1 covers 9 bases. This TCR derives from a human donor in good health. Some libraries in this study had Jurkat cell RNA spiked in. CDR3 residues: CASPDRGCYEQYF. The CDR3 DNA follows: TGTGCCAGCCCGGACAGGGGTTGCTACGAGCAGTACTTC.